This is a list of T cell receptor beta chains from one sample in a study of identical twins. One entry per CDR3 protein, called by TCRdb with MiXCR from the 5' RACE reads. Of 400,000 to 500,000 distinct CDR3 sequences in the sample, approximately 17% are singletons; the top ten hold 12%. The specimen sequenced was naive T cells sorted from blood. Receptor source: a man between 45 and 60 years old in good health. Each CDR3 is given without its conserved first and last residue. Where a row states a size, it is once, few, many or the class of an expanded clone; other rows omit it.

>TRBV20-1|.
SAEGTGGADNEQF
>TRBV12-3/TRBV12-4|.
ASSFMLVSTGELF
>TRBV12-3/TRBV12-4|many
ASSNLAGGSNEQF
>TRBV6-2/TRBV6-3|many
ASSYLRGLTEAF
>TRBV15|.
ATSKGADRHSGANVLT
>TRBV9|few
ASSVGQTNTGELF
>TRBV12-3/TRBV12-4|.
ASSLIPLAGETYEQY
>TRBV5-1|many
ASSPGRTYEQY
>TRBV20-1|.
SARSSGGAVYNEQF
>TRBV6-2/TRBV6-3|many
ASRELAGESYEQY
>TRBV30|.
AWRMTINADTQY
>TRBV29-1|many
SALTERQF
>TRBV6-2/TRBV6-3|few
ASSYFPFAVSGISTDTQY
>TRBV20-1|.
SARVRDNEQF
>TRBV7-9|.
ASSFGTKTYEQY
>TRBV12-3/TRBV12-4|.
ASSLPSDTQY
>TRBV10-3|many
ATSGPSDTQY
>TRBV7-9|few
ASSNPGEQY
>TRBV6-1|.
ASRLRGINEQY
>TRBV29-1|.
SVEALAGPYNEQF
>TRBV12-3/TRBV12-4|.
ASSPIRGETQY
>TRBV6-5|many
ASSSQDGYYNSPLH
>TRBV4-2|many
ASSPALSVEQF
>TRBV4-1|.
ASSQDVGQGKANNQPQH
>TRBV7-8|few
ASSLIGTAPNIQY
>TRBV3-1|many
ASSRVHEQY
>TRBV27|many
ASSSFAGTNNEQF